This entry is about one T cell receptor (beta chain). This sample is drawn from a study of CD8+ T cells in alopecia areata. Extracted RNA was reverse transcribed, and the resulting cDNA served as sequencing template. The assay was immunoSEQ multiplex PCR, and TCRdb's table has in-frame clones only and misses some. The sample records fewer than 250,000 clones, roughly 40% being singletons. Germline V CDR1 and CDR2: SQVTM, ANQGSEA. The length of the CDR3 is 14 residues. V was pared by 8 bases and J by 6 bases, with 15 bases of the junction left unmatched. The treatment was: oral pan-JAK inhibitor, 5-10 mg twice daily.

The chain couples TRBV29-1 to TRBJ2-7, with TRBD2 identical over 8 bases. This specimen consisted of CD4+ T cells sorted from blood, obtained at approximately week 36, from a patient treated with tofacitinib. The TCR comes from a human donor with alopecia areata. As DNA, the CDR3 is TGCAGCCCATTACAGGAGCGGGAGCATCCCGAGCAGTACTTC. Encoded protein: CSPLQEREHPEQYF.